A few counts support the clone carrying this TCR beta chain. What it recognizes is unknown. Per the germline V gene, CDR1 is SGHRS and CDR2 is YFSETQ. The CDR3 length is 15 residues. V lost 0 bases, J lost 4 bases, and 4 bases stayed unmatched. The data were obtained in a study of T cells in Graves' hyperthyroidism and ophthalmopathy. Whole-study results and caveats: Among clonotypes expanded in thyroid above 0.001, most were also found in blood.

The source material, RNA transcripts, was used to amplify TCR beta CDR3 regions. Carried out on the TCR CDR3, a first-round RT-PCR used the HTBI primer set. TCRdb re-analysed the multiplex PCR reads in MiXCR, keeping a single row per CDR3 protein. The repertoire holds roughly 250,000 distinct CDR3 sequences, with about 15% as singletons. Initially, at the first diagnosis of hyperthyroidism and before any ophthalmopathy symptoms, blood was sampled. This TCR derives from a woman aged 40 to 55 with Graves' hyperthyroidism that later progressed to Graves' ophthalmopathy. Sequencing used blood. The chain couples TRBV5-1 to TRBJ2-7, with 10 bases aligning to TRBD1. The CDR3 DNA is TGCGCCAGCAGCTTGGGAGGGACAGGGGCGTACGAGCAGTACTTC. Translation gives CASSLGGTGAYEQYF. Complete variable domain (other parts from reference TRBV5-1 and TRBJ2-7): KAGVTQTPRYLIKTRGQQVTLSCSPISGHRSVSWYQQTPGQGLQFLFEYFSETQRNKGNFPGRFSGRQFSNSRSEMNVSTLELGDSALYLCASSLGGTGAYEQYFGPGTRLTVT.